This T cell receptor (beta chain) was retrieved from a study of human T cells and chemical hapten exposure (dated by TCRdb to the early 2020s). For the study in its entirety: For sensitization, 2% DPC in acetone was applied to a roughly 2 cm by roughly 2 cm area of upper inner arm skin. Libraries were combined into a pool for sequencing, and differences in TCR yield between samples came mainly from small differences in library volumes within the pool. The mostly female patient cohort included alopecia areata with under or over 50% scalp involvement, alopecia totalis and alopecia universalis. Patients additionally received weekly therapeutic DPC doses to the scalp throughout the roughly 25-week study period. Around 30 alopecia patients provided blood for TCR sequencing at one to four time points (pre-sensitization, 2, 6 and 24 weeks). Blood samples were taken from patients before sensitization (week 0) and at 2, 6 and about 24 weeks after DPC sensitization. Patch tests used Finn chambers with 0.01% DPC on the upper back, scored after 6 days by International Contact Dermatitis Research Group standards. Peripheral blood TCR repertoire changes were tracked in vivo in alopecia patients during primary and secondary sensitization to the hapten diphenylcyclopropenone (DPC). Summary of the overall study and its limitations: Expanded TCRs formed significantly more large CDR3 similarity clusters than pre-sensitization or healthy control sets, consistent with antigen-driven responses. After repeated subsampling, the strength of the expansion versus patch-test correlation and the threshold at which it became significant changed. Because every patient had alopecia, a presumed autoimmune disease, the patients' immune response might differ from that of healthy individuals. The number of PT1 expanded TCRs positively correlated with patch test score, significant at thresholds 8, 16 and 32 but not 4. No change with DPC sensitization was found in the number of TCRs above 1 in 1000 frequency, and no evidence of global repertoire structure alterations was found.

The library was generated by RACE. The instrument was a NextSeq 500. During library preparation, unique molecular identifiers were attached to individual cDNA molecules so that TCRs could be counted quantitatively and reproducibly. Both TCR alpha and TCR beta chains were sequenced from each blood RNA sample. From the authors' description of their analysis: A median of about 100,000 TCRs per sample was observed, with a range of roughly 20,000 to 700,000. V, J and CDR3 annotation of the TCR reads was performed with the Decombinator software suite. For the PS versus PT1 abundance plots, all samples were subsampled to the same number of TCRs (28,000). Expanded TCRs were defined as absent before sensitization and observed at least eight times at the 2-week time point. TCRdb trimmed the raw reads at Q25, called clones with MiXCR and kept productive beta chains. When rows share a CDR3 protein, they turn into one entry using the most common DNA and genes. The V and J calls were determined by TCRdb, not by the authors. Across this sample there are about 200,000 distinct CDR3 sequences, with more than 20% seen only once. The top ten clonotypes cover 2% to 2.5% of the sample.

The time point label corresponds to: patch test 3, about 24 weeks after DPC sensitization. Interpreted using the paper, the treatment or condition label stands for: therapeutic diphenylcyclopropenone sensitization with weekly scalp DPC. At each patch-test visit, blood was drawn before the patch test was applied. Eligible patients were aged 18 to 70, diagnosed with alopecia, deemed suitable for DPC therapy, and excluded if pregnant. Total RNA was isolated from unfractionated whole blood collected in Tempus Blood RNA tubes. Only a few counts were recorded for this clonotype. Its antigen target is currently unknown. Qualities for individual bases were not recorded, and no much larger clone is one base off. The cysteine opens and the phenylalanine closes a CDR3 of 13 amino acids. Only CDR3 DNA remains: 39 bases, in frame from the first base. CDR1 KGHSH and CDR2 LQKENI are derived from the germline V gene. At the junction V is shortened by 2 bases and J by 6 bases, with 7 bases in between.

This chain joins TRBV18 to TRBJ2-2; no D gene is confidently identified. The TCR originated in a woman between 40 and 55 years old with alopecia areata. Some clones in this sample may be carry-over from other donors' samples. Material: whole blood, obtained in connection with sensitization to the hapten diphenylcyclopropenone (DPC). In nucleotide form, the sequence is TGTGCCAGCTCACCAATAGGGCCCGGGGAGCTGTTTTTT. This codes for CASSPIGPGELFF.